This T cell receptor beta chain was recovered during a study of blood T cell repertoires in COVID-19. This clone was recorded only once. Generated by immunoSEQ multiplex PCR, the TCRdb table keeps only in-frame clones and is missing some. The profile covers some 66,000 clones, with about 89% appearing a single time and about 7.3% taken by the ten largest. This CDR3 contains 14 residues. The junction had 13 bases not matched to a gene; V was cut back by 11 bases and J by 3 bases. Germline CDR1 is SGHNT and CDR2 is YENEEA. This TCR was sampled from a human donor in a cohort sampled during active COVID-19. Sequences were obtained from peripheral blood. The chain is built from TRBV11-3 and TRBJ2-7, with TRBD1 matching 7 bases. CDR3 protein: CAGNPTGMFYEQYF. The CDR3 nucleotides are TGTGCCGGGAATCCGACAGGGATGTTCTACGAGCAGTACTTC.